The subject of this entry is one T cell receptor (beta chain). These data come from a study of cytomegalovirus exposure and HLA in healthy donors. The germline V and J ends were trimmed by 0 bases and 4 bases, with 19 bases remaining between them. Germline CDR1 SGDLS, CDR2 YYNGEE. This CDR3 has 17 amino acids. Assay: immunoSEQ multiplex PCR; the TCRdb copy retains only in-frame clones and omits some. The table includes 90,000 to 120,000 clones, approximately 96% detected once. This sequence was found in a woman aged 18-35 years in good health and CMV-seronegative. Sequenced material: PBMCs. The genes are TRBV9 and TRBJ1-1; D not certain. The CDR3: CASSVEGRPSGFTEAFF. The DNA of the CDR3 is TGTGCCAGCAGCGTAGAGGGCAGGCCATCGGGGTTCACTGAAGCTTTCTTT.